The following is a TCR beta chain sequence with its context. Its antigen is undetermined. Primers for the PCR totalled 60 Vbeta and 13 Jbeta. The table came from immunoSEQ multiplex PCR; TCRdb's copy has only in-frame clones and leaves some out. The sample lists around 190,000 clones; around 81% were seen once. This entry is derived from a study of cytomegalovirus exposure and HLA in healthy donors. General study results and limits: There were approximately 150 TCR beta chains listed as cytomegalovirus-associated. Analysis was carried out at a later point, and it linked a missense DCLRE1C variant to TCR beta V- and J-gene trimming. Several top significant clusters appeared, in a later analysis, to be linked to common viral pathogens. Later, TCR association rates were found to vary by HLA locus, highest for DRB1 and lowest for HLA-C.

Sequences were obtained from PBMCs. The receptor's source is a man aged 18 to 35 in good health and CMV-seronegative.

CDR3 nucleotide sequence: TGTGCCAGCAGCGTAGATTTAGGACTCGCGAGCTATGGCTACACCTTC. Protein product: CASSVDLGLASYGYTF. This chain uses TRBV9 with TRBJ1-2; D gene ambiguous. The V gene lost 0 bases and the J gene lost 4 bases, with 16 bases spanning the gap. From germline, CDR1 is SGDLS and CDR2 YYNGEE. This CDR3 region has 16 residues.